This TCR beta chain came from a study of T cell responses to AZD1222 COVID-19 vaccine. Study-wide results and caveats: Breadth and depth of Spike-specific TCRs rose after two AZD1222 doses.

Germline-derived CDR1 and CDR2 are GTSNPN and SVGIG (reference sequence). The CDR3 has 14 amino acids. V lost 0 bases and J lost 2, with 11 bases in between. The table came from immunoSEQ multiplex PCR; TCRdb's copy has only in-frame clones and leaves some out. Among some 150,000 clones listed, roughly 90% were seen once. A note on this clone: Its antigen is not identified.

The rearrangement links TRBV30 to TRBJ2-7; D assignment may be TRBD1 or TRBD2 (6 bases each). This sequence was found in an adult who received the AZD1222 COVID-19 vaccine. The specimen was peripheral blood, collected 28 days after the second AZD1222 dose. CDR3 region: CAWSVKGGTYEQYF. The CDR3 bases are TGTGCCTGGAGTGTGAAGGGGGGAACCTACGAGCAGTACTTC.